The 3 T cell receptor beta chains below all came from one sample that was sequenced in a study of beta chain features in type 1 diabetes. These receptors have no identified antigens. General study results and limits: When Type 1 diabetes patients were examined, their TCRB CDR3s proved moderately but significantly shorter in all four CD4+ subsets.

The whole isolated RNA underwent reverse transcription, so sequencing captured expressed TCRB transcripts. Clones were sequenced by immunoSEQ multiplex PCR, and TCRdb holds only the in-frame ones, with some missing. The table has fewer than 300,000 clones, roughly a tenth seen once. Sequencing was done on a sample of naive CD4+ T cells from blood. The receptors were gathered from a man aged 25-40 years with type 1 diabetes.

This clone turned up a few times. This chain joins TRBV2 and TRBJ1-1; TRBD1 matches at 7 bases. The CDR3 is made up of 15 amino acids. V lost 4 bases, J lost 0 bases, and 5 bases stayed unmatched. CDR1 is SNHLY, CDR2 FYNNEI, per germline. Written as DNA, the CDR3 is TGTGCCAGCAGTGCTTACAGGGGCATGAACACTGAAGCTTTCTTT. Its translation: CASSAYRGMNTEAFF. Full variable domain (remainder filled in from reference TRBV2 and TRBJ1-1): EPEVTQTPSHQVTQMGQEVILRCVPISNHLYFYWYRQILGQKVEFLVSFYNNEISEKSEIFDDQFSVERPDGSNFTLKIRSTKLEDSAMYFCASSAYRGMNTEAFFGQGTRLTVV.

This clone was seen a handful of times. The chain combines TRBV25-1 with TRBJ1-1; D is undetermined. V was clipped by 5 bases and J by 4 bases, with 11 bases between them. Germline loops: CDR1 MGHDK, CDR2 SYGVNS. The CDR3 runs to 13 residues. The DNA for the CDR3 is TGTGCCAGCAGTTACGCGGTAGGCACTGAAGCTTTCTTT. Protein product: CASSYAVGTEAFF.

This chain's CDR3 is CASSVGDLDTQYF. DNA for the CDR3: TGTGCCAGCAGCGTAGGAGATCTAGATACGCAGTATTTT. V is TRBV9 and J is TRBJ2-3; D unresolved. Per the germline V gene, CDR1 is SGDLS and CDR2 is YYNGEE. Trimming cost V 0 bases and J 5 bases, with 7 bases left between them. CDR3 size: 13 residues. Using reference TRBV9 and TRBJ2-3 for the parts outside the CDR3, the full variable domain is DSGVTQTPKHLITATGQRVTLRCSPRSGDLSVYWYQQSLDQGLQFLIQYYNGEERAKGNILERFSAQQFPDLHSELNLSSLELGDSALYFCASSVGDLDTQYFGPGTRLTVL.